Below are 21 T cell receptor beta chains sequenced from a single sample in a study of blood T cell repertoires in COVID-19. The protocol was immunoSEQ multiplex PCR, while the TCRdb copy is restricted to in-frame clones and leaves out a portion. The data show approximately 300,000 clones, about 92% seen once. The material sequenced was PBMCs or T cells enriched from blood (not recorded which). The receptors here all came from a man aged 55 to 70 who had recovered from COVID-19.

J is TRBJ2-3 and V is TRBV11-3, with 12 bases that match TRBD1. This CDR3 has 15 amino acids. Germline CDR1 and CDR2: SGHNT and YENEEA. V lost 7 bases, J lost 4 bases, and 6 bases stayed unmatched. The CDR3 loop reads CASNRGTGGADTQYF. The CDR3 DNA follows: TGTGCCAGCAACCGGGGGACAGGGGGCGCAGATACGCAGTATTTT.

V is TRBV7-9 and J is TRBJ1-1; maybe TRBD1 (6 bases). CDR1 SEHNR and CDR2 FQNEAQ come from the germline V gene (reference sequence). V lost 6 bases to trimming and J lost 0 bases, with 17 bases between them. The CDR3 extends over 16 amino acids. The CDR3 DNA reads as TGTGCCAGCAGTATGTCAGGGGACCGTCTGAACACTGAAGCTTTCTTT. It encodes CASSMSGDRLNTEAFF.

Here the CDR3 reads CASSQLYGAPGELFF. CDR3 in DNA: TGTGCCAGCAGCCAATTGTATGGGGCGCCCGGGGAGCTGTTTTTT. J is TRBJ2-2 and V is TRBV3-1 (or the pseudogene TRBV3-2), with a weak D call TRBD1 (5 bases). The CDR3 runs to 15 residues. Germline V CDR1 and CDR2: LGHDT, YNNKEL (reference sequence). With 2 bases removed from V and 6 bases from J, the gap between germline ends came to 13 bases.

The chain is built from TRBV6-4 and TRBJ1-1, with TRBD1 identical over 8 bases. CDR1 is MRHNA, CDR2 SNTAGT, per germline. This CDR3 has 15 residues. Unmatched junction bases numbered 6, after V lost 5 bases and J lost 1 base. CDR3 region: CASSRTGTRNTEAFF. CDR3 coding DNA: TGTGCCAGCAGTAGGACAGGGACCAGGAACACTGAAGCTTTCTTT.

The chain is built from TRBV29-1 and TRBJ1-1, with TRBD1 as a possible D gene (6 bases). V was shortened by 7 bases and J by 0 bases, with 9 bases between the two germline ends. Looked up from germline, CDR1 is SQVTM and CDR2 is ANQGSEA. The CDR3 consists of 12 residues. The CDR3 sequence is CSGRGMNTEAFF. The CDR3 nucleotides are TGCAGCGGCAGGGGAATGAACACTGAAGCTTTCTTT.

This chain uses TRBV9 with TRBJ2-3, with D perhaps TRBD1 (6 bases). Germline CDR1 and CDR2: SGDLS and YYNGEE. The CDR3 spans 14 residues. V lost 1 base, J lost 4 bases, and 10 bases lay in between. CDR3 sequence (DNA): TGTGCCAGCAGCGTATCAGGGGCGGCAGATACGCAGTATTTT. Protein sequence: CASSVSGAADTQYF.

The chain links TRBV15 to TRBJ1-5, with D possibly TRBD1 on 5 matching bases. Germline loops: CDR1 LNHNV, CDR2 YYDKDF (reference sequence). CDR3 length equals 13 residues. V lost 6 bases to trimming and J lost 6 bases, with 12 bases between them. CDR3: CATSTRDAQPQHF. CDR3 DNA sequence: TGTGCCACCAGTACCAGGGATGCTCAGCCCCAGCATTTT.

The table lists this clone with a count of one. The chain has TRBV7-6 and TRBJ1-2; D is possibly TRBD1 (5 bases). This CDR3 region has 16 residues. Germline CDR1 SGHVS, CDR2 FNYEAQ. The V gene lost 0 bases and the J gene lost 2 bases, with 13 bases spanning the gap. The CDR3 region has the DNA TGTGCCAGCAGCTTAGCAGCGGGACGGAACAACTATGGCTACACCTTC. Its protein product is CASSLAAGRNNYGYTF.

This clone was observed a single time. The rearrangement links TRBV29-1 to TRBJ2-1; 11 bases map to TRBD2. V trimming: 4 bases; J trimming: 4 bases; junction bases outside the gene matches: 6. The germline V gene has CDR1 SQVTM and CDR2 ANQGSEA. The CDR3 runs 15 residues. CDR3 loop: CSVVPLAGEYNEQFF. In nucleotides, the CDR3 is TGCAGCGTTGTCCCACTAGCGGGAGAGTACAATGAGCAGTTCTTC.

The rearrangement uses TRBV2 and TRBJ1-5; 7 nucleotides line up with TRBD1. This CDR3 spans 17 amino acids. Germline V gene sequence: CDR1 SNHLY, CDR2 FYNNEI. Trimming took 10 bases from V and 2 from J; bases not matched to a gene: 17. In DNA form, the CDR3 reads TGTGCCATCTCCAGCCAGGGGGAAGAAGTTGGCAATCAGCCCCAGCATTTT. Protein product: CAISSQGEEVGNQPQHF.

The chain links TRBV27 to TRBJ2-7, with a possible D match to TRBD1 (6 bases). Deletions cut 5 bases from V and 3 bases from J, with 14 bases between. Germline loops: CDR1 MNHEY, CDR2 SMNVEV (reference sequence). This CDR3 has 14 residues. This chain's CDR3 is CASSRSGTYYEQYF. CDR3 coding DNA: TGTGCCAGCAGTAGATCAGGGACATACTACGAGCAGTACTTC.

Points on this clone: A read error may produce the germline difference seen at one junction end. In nucleotides, the CDR3 is TGTGCCAGCAGTTCTCCAGGGGCGGTGAAAACTGAAGCTTTCTTT. Its protein is CASSSPGAVKTEAFF. The chain has TRBV6-2 or TRBV6-3 and TRBJ1-1; the D gene is possibly TRBD1 (6 bases). In germline, CDR1 is MNHEY, CDR2 SVGEGT. This CDR3 spans 15 amino acids.

Of note for this clone: This specimen includes other DNA sequences encoding the same CDR3. The chain links TRBV12-3 or TRBV12-4 to TRBJ1-4; D not resolved. The ends were cut back, 5 bases at V and 8 bases at J, with 9 bases in the middle. This CDR3 is built from 12 residues. The DNA for the CDR3 is TGTGCCAGCAGTCCACCCGGGGAAAAACTGTTTTTT. Residues: CASSPPGEKLFF.

The gene calls are TRBV27 and TRBJ2-2; 8 positions match TRBD1. Germline V lookup: CDR1 MNHEY, CDR2 SMNVEV (reference sequence). The CDR3 length is 16 residues. Trimming at V came to 7 bases and at J to 6 bases, leaving 13 bases not matched to a gene. Here the CDR3 reads CASNPYPTGAAGELFF. The CDR3 DNA sequence: TGTGCCAGCAACCCTTACCCGACAGGGGCGGCCGGGGAGCTGTTTTTT.

V is TRBV7-3 and J is TRBJ2-1, with TRBD2 identical over 11 bases. Trimming removed 1 base from V and 3 bases from J; junction bases left unmatched: 17. Germline V gene sequence: CDR1 SGHTA, CDR2 FQGTGA. The CDR3 runs to 21 residues. The CDR3: CASSLKVLGLAESRDYNEQFF. The CDR3 DNA sequence: TGTGCCAGCAGCTTAAAGGTTCTGGGACTAGCGGAATCTCGTGACTACAATGAGCAGTTCTTC.

The chain combines TRBV11-2 with TRBJ1-2; unclear D gene. The CDR3 runs 13 residues. Germline V CDR1 and CDR2: SGHAT, FQNNGV. Trimming took 1 base from V and 5 from J, leaving 8 bases between them. The CDR3 DNA follows: TGTGCCAGCAGCTTAGGAAGAGGTTATGGCTACACCTTC. Translating gives CASSLGRGYGYTF.

The chain is built from TRBV20-1 and TRBJ1-5; maybe TRBD1 (5 bases). Germline V gives CDR1 DFQATT, CDR2 SNEGSKA (reference sequence). This CDR3 spans 15 amino acids. Trimming took off 3 bases at V and 0 bases at J, with 12 bases between the two ends. The CDR3 DNA reads TGCAGTGCTAGTGGGGCAGGGTATAGCAATCAGCCCCAGCATTTT. Its translation is CSASGAGYSNQPQHF.

V and J are TRBV15 and TRBJ1-1; D unresolved. CDR1 and CDR2 from the germline V gene are LNHNV and YYDKDF (reference sequence). Trimming took 3 bases from V and 0 from J, leaving 5 bases between them. This CDR3 has 13 amino acids. CDR3 bases: TGTGCCACCAGCAGGCTAATGAACACTGAAGCTTTCTTT. Its protein is CATSRLMNTEAFF.

The chain joins TRBV15 to TRBJ1-5; no definite D call. The CDR3 runs 15 residues. With 1 base removed from V and 6 bases from J, the gap between germline ends came to 13 bases. Looked up from germline, CDR1 is LNHNV and CDR2 is YYDKDF (reference sequence). CDR3 region: CATSRVARVGQPQHF. The DNA of the CDR3 is TGTGCCACCAGCAGAGTAGCACGGGTTGGTCAGCCCCAGCATTTT.

Points on this clone: Germline and junction disagree at one end, which may indicate a read error. V is TRBV7-7 and J is TRBJ2-3, with TRBD2 matching 11 bases. The germline CDR1 and CDR2 sequences are SSHAT and FNYEAQ (reference sequence). The CDR3 length is 15 residues. The CDR3 spells CASSLTSGRGDTQYF. CDR3 nucleotide sequence: TGTGCTAGCAGCTTAACTAGCGGGAGAGGAGATACGCAGTATTTT.

J is TRBJ2-1 and V is TRBV5-1; 12 positions agree with TRBD2. The CDR3 covers 16 residues. Looked up from germline, CDR1 is SGHRS and CDR2 is YFSETQ. Trimming removed 1 base from V and 8 bases from J; junction bases left unmatched: 7. The CDR3, as DNA: TGCGCCAGCAGCTTGCTAGCGGGAGGGCCTTGGGATGAGCAGTTCTTC. It specifies CASSLLAGGPWDEQFF.